A selection of T cell receptor beta chains follows, all from one sample in a study of cytomegalovirus exposure and HLA in healthy donors. TCRdb's table, derived via immunoSEQ multiplex PCR, lists solely in-frame clones and lacks some. Here the sample spans 170,000 or so clones, 78% being singletons. Sequencing input: PBMCs. These receptors came from a woman between 45 and 65 years old in good health and CMV-seropositive. Each CDR3 is given with its conserved first and last residue. Each record gives: V gene, CDR3 protein.

V: TRBV2; CDR3: CASSQQGPTEAFF
V: TRBV9; CDR3: CASSVEDRRSGNTIYF
V: TRBV6-5; CDR3: CASTQSTSGSYEQYF
V: TRBV9; CDR3: CASSVATGAEAFF
V: TRBV11-3; CDR3: CASSLGQANSPLHF
V: TRBV7-8; CDR3: CASSLGRGRVSEAFF
V: TRBV29-1; CDR3: CSVAQNFRGSYGYTF
V: TRBV11-1; CDR3: CASSLGRYSTDTQYF
V: TRBV6-5; CDR3: CASSYSGEQGYEQYF
V: TRBV19; CDR3: CASSAKRGQSDQPQHF
V: TRBV7-2; CDR3: CASSHYGSRNTGELFF
V: TRBV2; CDR3: CASYPGGWANTEAFF
V: TRBV7-7; CDR3: CASSPERGGPTGELFF
V: TRBV5-1; CDR3: CASSFGGAGTDTQYF
V: TRBV9; CDR3: CASSVLGNRAYNEQFF
V: TRBV30; CDR3: CAWSPGLAGGPETQYF
V: TRBV4-3; CDR3: CASSQGVVTEAFF
V: TRBV13; CDR3: CASSLDGGDTEAFF
V: TRBV30; CDR3: CAWSRRDSNEKLFF
V: TRBV6-1; CDR3: CASTRGSANNQPQHF
V: TRBV4-2; CDR3: CASSFQTGGYEQYF
V: TRBV4-3; CDR3: CASSQDWNSRSGELFF
V: TRBV30; CDR3: CAWRKQGIETQYF
V: TRBV27; CDR3: CASSFSQGDEKLFF
V: TRBV25-1; CDR3: CASSDTGTWTEAFF
V: TRBV5-1; CDR3: CASSGQGHNEKLFF
V: TRBV11-2; CDR3: CASRVGGGRRFGELFF
V: TRBV6-5; CDR3: CASSYTADGLTGYTF
V: TRBV7-9; CDR3: CASSPDRANQPQHF
V: TRBV27; CDR3: CASSLRAGFDTEAFF
V: TRBV18; CDR3: CASSPLGTGASYEQYF
V: TRBV6-6; CDR3: CASSSGTEHNSPLHF